This T cell receptor beta chain was captured in a study of Graves' ophthalmopathy and Graves' hyperthyroidism. Germline CDR1 reads LNHDA; CDR2 reads SQIVND (reference sequence). V was cut by 5 bases and J by 2 bases, with 16 bases left in between. The CDR3 is 16 residues long. PBMCs originated in less than 11 ml of fresh peripheral blood. Amplifying from RNA transcripts, the study obtained TCR beta CDR3 regions. HTBI-primed first-round RT-PCR preceded second-round multiplex PCR. One entry per CDR3 protein, called by TCRdb with MiXCR from the multiplex PCR reads. The sample lists about 700,000 distinct CDR3 sequences, roughly 40% occurring once.

The specimen sequenced was peripheral blood. This receptor was taken from an adult man with Graves' ophthalmopathy. This rearrangement joins TRBV19 to TRBJ1-5; D is unresolved. CDR3 in amino acids: CASSPPLYEGNQPQHF. CDR3 coding DNA: TGTGCCAGTAGTCCCCCTTTGTATGAAGGCAATCAGCCCCAGCATTTT. The full variable domain, rest sourced from reference TRBV19 and TRBJ1-5, is DGGITQSPKYLFRKEGQNVTLSCEQNLNHDAMYWYRQDPGQGLRLIYYSQIVNDFQKGDIAEGYSVSREKKESFPLTVTSAQKNPTAFYLCASSPPLYEGNQPQHFGDGTRLSIL.